The following is a T cell receptor beta chain sequence with its context. This clonotype was seen a few times. Its antigen is still unknown. The input lacks base qualities; no much larger clone sits a single base away. PBMCs were isolated by Ficoll-Paque density gradient centrifugation. TCRdb shows the sequencer as Illumina NovaSeq 6000. cDNA libraries for TCRalpha and TCRbeta were prepared by 5'RACE using constant-segment primers, with sample barcodes and unique molecular identifiers added. Trizol reagent was used to extract RNA from every sample. The libraries were amplified in two PCR steps, and the second step added a second sample barcode and Illumina TruSeq adapters. The libraries were sequenced on an Illumina NovaSeq using 2 x 150 bp paired-end reads. The paper's processing steps were these. Reads were demultiplexed and collapsed into UMI-guided consensus sequences with migec v1.2.7. With mixcr v2.1.11, UMI consensuses were aligned to TRA and TRB V and J templates and assembled into clonotypes. Expanded or contracted clonotypes were those called significant by both edgeR and NoisET, with noise models trained on biological replicates. For edgeR calls, the cutoffs were a false discovery rate-adjusted p below 0.01 and a log2 fold-change threshold of 1. PCA with hierarchical clustering of max-normalized trajectories of the 1000 most abundant clonotypes was used as exploratory dynamics analysis. The CD4 or CD8 phenotype of responding clones was assigned using the separately sequenced CD4+ and CD8+ repertoires. Using fastp trimming at Q25 and MiXCR clonotype assembly, TCRdb reanalyzed the public sequencing data and kept in-frame beta chains. Each entry merges the rows of one CDR3 protein and shows their most common DNA and genes. The V and J calls follow TCRdb's processing rather than the paper's. Here the sample has under 300,000 distinct CDR3 sequences; 15% to 20% occur a single time. Of the sample, 23% falls within the top ten clones.

The data were taken from a study of T-cell memory formation after mild COVID-19 (dated by TCRdb to the early 2020s). Background on the whole study: TCR sequence clusters from the two donors were found to be largely donor specific. The cohort comprised two young, previously healthy adult volunteers, one female and one male. In two donors, T-cell clones that expanded and contracted after mild COVID-19 were tracked by sequencing TCRalpha and TCRbeta repertoires over time. What the study reported, not specific to this receptor: Only two mild cases were covered by the study, and larger cohorts that include severe cases with pre-infection samples were considered necessary. Some responding clones were detected in pre-infection memory, suggesting pre-existing cross-reactive memory T cells joined the SARS-CoV-2 response. The second-wave clones that peaked on day 37 were not confirmed to be SARS-CoV-2 specific. Clones contracting from day 15 to 85 had balanced CD4/CD8 phenotypes, while a second wave expanding from day 15 to 37 was biased towards CD4+. Contracting CD4+ clones turned up mainly in the CM and EM memory subsets, whereas EMRA was where CD8+ clones were enriched.

Taken from cysteine to phenylalanine, the CDR3 has 17 residues. The DNA shown is the 51-base CDR3, in frame from base 1. Reading the germline V gene (reference sequence) gives CDR1 SEHNR and CDR2 FQNEAQ. A distance of 17 bases separates the germline ends of V and J, which lose 3 bases and 0 bases respectively. The receptor was derived from a young man who had mild COVID-19 (a few samples of this study predate the infection). The sample titles of this study are shuffled in the database, so cell type and time point are left out; the donor was told from shared clones. The sample taken for sequencing was PBMCs or a T cell subset sorted from them (not recorded which). The rearrangement joined TRBV7-9 to TRBJ1-1, with TRBD1 tentatively as D gene (5 bases match). For the CDR3, the sequence is CASSFAQGTIVNTEAFF. The DNA sequence reads TGTGCCAGCAGCTTTGCCCAGGGCACCATTGTGAACACTGAAGCTTTCTTT.